The clone carrying this T cell receptor (beta chain) has only one observation. CDR3 length equals 16 residues. V shed 4 bases, J shed 6 bases, and the junction held 9 bases outside the gene matches. Per germline, CDR1 SEHNR and CDR2 FQNEAQ (reference sequence). This sample is drawn from a study of blood T cell repertoires in COVID-19. In the authors' methods: Amplification from reference gene primers served as the basis for estimated nucleated cell counts. Libraries were prepared by immunoSEQ multiplex PCR; TCRdb keeps only in-frame clonotypes and omits some of them. V, J and clone size were drawn from that table, and D and trimming were deduced from the DNA. The table records fewer than 250,000 clones, approximately 73% of them present only once.

Sequencing was performed on PBMCs or T cells enriched from blood (not recorded which). This rearrangement joins TRBV7-9 to TRBJ2-2, with 9 nucleotides matching TRBD1. This sequence was found in a woman between 50 and 59 years old with acute COVID-19. CDR3: CASSYTGTGYAGELFF. Written as DNA, the CDR3 is TGTGCCAGCAGCTATACCGGGACAGGGTATGCCGGGGAGCTGTTTTTT.